These 17 T cell receptor beta chains originate from one sample sequenced in a study of blood T cell repertoires in COVID-19. Some clones are missing from TCRdb's copy, which holds only in-frame ones; the method was immunoSEQ multiplex PCR. The table has about 110,000 clones, 65% to 80% seen once; the top ten hold 20% to 25%. Sequencing was carried out using peripheral blood. Receptors were obtained from a man aged 70 or older with active or convalescent COVID-19.

The rearrangement uses TRBV5-1 and TRBJ1-1; D gene uncertain. Per the germline V gene, CDR1 is SGHRS and CDR2 is YFSETQ. The ends were cut back, 6 bases at V and 1 base at J, with 13 bases in the middle. There are 14 residues in the CDR3. Written as DNA, the CDR3 is TGCGCCAGCACCCCGACAAATCCGAACACTGAAGCTTTCTTT. Translation gives CASTPTNPNTEAFF.

This rearrangement joins TRBV5-4 to TRBJ2-1, with 12 positions matching TRBD2. Germline V gene lookup returns CDR1 SGHNT and CDR2 YYREEE (reference sequence). V shed 5 bases, J shed 7 bases, and the junction held 7 bases outside the gene matches. This CDR3 has 15 amino acids. CDR3 in amino acids: CASSLTSGSRNEQFF. The CDR3 DNA sequence: TGTGCCAGCAGTTTGACTAGCGGGAGCAGGAATGAGCAGTTCTTC.

This clone was seen a few times. The junction departs from the called germline gene at one end, perhaps through a read error. CDR3 sequence (DNA): TGCGCCAGCAGCAAAGACGCGGGGACTAGCGGGGGGGCGATCTACAATGAGCAGTTCTTC. Its translation: CASSKDAGTSGGAIYNEQFF. This chain links TRBV4-1 with TRBJ2-1; 16 nucleotides align to TRBD2. This CDR3 is built from 20 residues. Germline V gene sequence: CDR1 MGHRA, CDR2 YSYEKL.

The CDR3 protein is CATSDSGQNSYNEQFF. Written as DNA, the CDR3 is TGTGCCACCAGTGATTCTGGACAGAACTCCTACAATGAGCAGTTCTTC. The J gene is TRBJ2-1, the V gene TRBV24-1, with D possibly being TRBD1 (6 bases). Germline V gene data show CDR1 as KGHDR and CDR2 as SFDVKD. Trimming stripped 2 bases from V and 0 bases from J, with 10 bases between. The CDR3 loop spans 16 amino acids.

The chain carries TRBV30 and TRBJ2-7, with TRBD1 identical over 9 bases. V was clipped by 3 bases and J by 6 bases; unmatched bases: 12. The germline gives CDR1 GTSNPN, CDR2 SVGIG (reference sequence). The CDR3 contains 15 residues. CDR3 coding DNA: TGTGCCTGGAGCCCCAGGGGGGACAGGGAAATCGAGCAGTACTTC. Translating it yields CAWSPRGDREIEQYF.

The chain is built from TRBV6-5 and TRBJ1-2; TRBD1 matches 8 bases. Trimming took 5 bases from V and 8 from J; bases not matched to a gene: 7. The germline V gene encodes CDR1 MNHEY and CDR2 SVGAGI. CDR3 length: 13 residues. The CDR3 spells CASSPDREGGYTF. CDR3 DNA: TGTGCCAGCAGTCCGGACAGGGAGGGAGGCTACACCTTC.

The J gene is TRBJ2-1, the V gene TRBV9; 9 bases map to TRBD1. Germline loops: CDR1 SGDLS, CDR2 YYNGEE. The CDR3 extends over 17 amino acids. The V segment lost 3 bases and the J segment 3 bases; nucleotides outside the gene matches: 10. The CDR3 sequence: CASSERGEDRGYNEQFF. In DNA form, the CDR3 reads TGTGCCAGCAGCGAACGGGGAGAGGACAGGGGCTACAATGAGCAGTTCTTC.

J is TRBJ2-1 and V is TRBV7-8; 11 bases align to TRBD2. This CDR3 has 15 amino acids. Germline-derived CDR1 and CDR2 are SGHVS and FQNEAQ. Unmatched junction bases numbered 1, after V lost 1 base and J lost 5 bases. The CDR3 coding sequence is TGTGCCAGCAGCTTAGAACTAGCGGGGGACAATGAGCAGTTCTTC. Translating gives CASSLELAGDNEQFF.

The chain has TRBV10-3 and TRBJ2-7, with TRBD2 matching over 7 bases. Germline-derived CDR1 and CDR2 are ENHRY and SYGVKD. Trimming at V came to 4 bases and at J to 1 base, leaving 7 bases not matched to a gene. The CDR3 contains 15 residues. The CDR3 DNA is TGTGCCATCAGTGGTGGCGGGAGTGCTTCCTACGAGCAGTACTTC. Translating gives CAISGGGSASYEQYF.

This chain links TRBV5-4 with TRBJ2-1; 12 bases fit TRBD2. This CDR3 has 15 residues. Per germline, CDR1 SGHNT and CDR2 YYREEE (reference sequence). The J segment lost 8 bases and the V segment lost 4 bases, leaving 7 bases of the junction unmatched. CDR3 in amino acids: CASSPQTSGGDEQFF. CDR3 coding DNA: TGTGCCAGCAGCCCACAGACTAGCGGGGGCGATGAGCAGTTCTTC.

This rearrangement joins TRBV7-2 to TRBJ1-2; no firm D call. CDR3 size: 13 residues. The V gene lost 1 base and the J gene lost 4 bases, with 7 bases spanning the gap. Looked up from germline, CDR1 is SGHTA and CDR2 is FQGNSA. In DNA form, the CDR3 reads TGTGCCAGCAGCTTAGGCGGGCTCTATGGCTACACCTTC. It codes for CASSLGGLYGYTF. The full variable domain, completed using reference TRBV7-2 and TRBJ1-2, is GAGVSQSPSNKVTEKGKDVELRCDPISGHTALYWYRQSLGQGLEFLIYFQGNSAPDKSGLPSDRFSAERTGGSVSTLTIQRTQQEDSAVYLCASSLGGLYGYTFGSGTRLTVV.

The chain couples TRBV10-3 to TRBJ1-2; D is undetermined. The V and J ends lost 4 bases and 0 bases respectively, with 9 bases between them. This CDR3 has 14 residues. Per germline, CDR1 ENHRY and CDR2 SYGVKD. CDR3 DNA sequence: TGTGCCATCAGTGTTAACAGTCCTAACTATGGCTACACCTTC. This codes for CAISVNSPNYGYTF.

This clone showed up just once. The chain combines TRBV5-6 with TRBJ1-1, with D hard to call. V gave up 1 base and J gave up 6 bases, with 10 bases separating them. The CDR3 loop spans 13 amino acids. Germline V CDR1 and CDR2: SGHDT, YYEEEE. DNA for the CDR3: TGTGCCAGCAGCTTGCGAGGCTCTCCTGAAGCTTTCTTT. This codes for CASSLRGSPEAFF. Combining the CDR3 with reference TRBV5-6 and TRBJ1-1 gives the whole variable domain DAGVTQSPTHLIKTRGQQVTLRCSPKSGHDTVSWYQQALGQGPQFIFQYYEEEERQRGNFPDRFSGHQFPNYSSELNVNALLLGDSALYLCASSLRGSPEAFFGQGTRLTVV.

This rearrangement joins TRBV24-1 to TRBJ2-7; 7 bases agree with TRBD1. From germline, CDR1 is KGHDR and CDR2 SFDVKD. Trimming cost V 4 bases and J 3 bases; bases outside gene matches: 8. The CDR3 runs to 15 residues. In nucleotides, the CDR3 is TGTGCCACCAGTGAATCGACAGGGAGCGTCTACGAGCAGTACTTC. It is translated as CATSESTGSVYEQYF.

The rearrangement links TRBV10-3 to TRBJ2-1, with 9 bases matching TRBD1. CDR1 is ENHRY, CDR2 SYGVKD, per germline. The length of the CDR3 is 13 residues. J was trimmed by 7 bases and V by 7 bases; bases with no gene match: 5. CDR3 residues: CAIMEDRGNEQFF. CDR3 DNA sequence: TGTGCCATCATGGAAGACAGGGGGAATGAGCAGTTCTTC.

This clone was seen more than once but under ten times. This chain links TRBV7-8 with TRBJ1-1; the D is unclear. CDR1 and CDR2 (germline): SGHVS, FQNEAQ. The CDR3 length is 12 residues. Trimming pared 0 bases from V and 5 bases from J, leaving 4 bases between. The CDR3 DNA reads TGTGCCAGCAGCTTAGCCCCGACTGAAGCTTTCTTT. As protein: CASSLAPTEAFF.

The V and J genes are TRBV18 and TRBJ1-5; 10 nucleotides line up with TRBD1. Germline lookup yields CDR1 KGHSH and CDR2 LQKENI. The CDR3 sequence is 14 residues long. The trim removed 3 bases at V and 7 bases at J, leaving 3 bases unmatched. The CDR3 here is CASSPGQGLQPQHF. CDR3 nucleotide sequence: TGTGCCAGCTCACCGGGACAGGGGCTCCAGCCCCAGCATTTT.